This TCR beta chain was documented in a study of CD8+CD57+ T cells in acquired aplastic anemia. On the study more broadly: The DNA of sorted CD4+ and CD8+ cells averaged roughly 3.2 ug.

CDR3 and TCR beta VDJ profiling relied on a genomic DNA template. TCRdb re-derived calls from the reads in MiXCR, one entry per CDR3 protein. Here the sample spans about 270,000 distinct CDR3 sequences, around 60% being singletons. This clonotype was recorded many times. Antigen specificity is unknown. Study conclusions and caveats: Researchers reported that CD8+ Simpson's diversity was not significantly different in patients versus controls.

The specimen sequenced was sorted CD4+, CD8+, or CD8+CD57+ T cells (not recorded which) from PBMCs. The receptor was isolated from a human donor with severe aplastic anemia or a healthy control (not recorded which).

The CDR3 reads CASSLGTGYYGYTF. The DNA for the CDR3 is TGTGCCAGCAGCTTGGGTACGGGCTACTATGGCTACACCTTC. The V and J genes are TRBV5-6 and TRBJ1-2; D is unclear. The V gene lost 0 bases and the J gene lost 3 bases, with 9 bases spanning the gap. Germline V CDR1 and CDR2: SGHDT, YYEEEE. The CDR3 runs 14 residues. Based on the CDR3 plus reference TRBV5-6 and TRBJ1-2, the full variable domain is DAGVTQSPTHLIKTRGQQVTLRCSPKSGHDTVSWYQQALGQGPQFIFQYYEEEERQRGNFPDRFSGHQFPNYSSELNVNALLLGDSALYLCASSLGTGYYGYTFGSGTRLTVV.